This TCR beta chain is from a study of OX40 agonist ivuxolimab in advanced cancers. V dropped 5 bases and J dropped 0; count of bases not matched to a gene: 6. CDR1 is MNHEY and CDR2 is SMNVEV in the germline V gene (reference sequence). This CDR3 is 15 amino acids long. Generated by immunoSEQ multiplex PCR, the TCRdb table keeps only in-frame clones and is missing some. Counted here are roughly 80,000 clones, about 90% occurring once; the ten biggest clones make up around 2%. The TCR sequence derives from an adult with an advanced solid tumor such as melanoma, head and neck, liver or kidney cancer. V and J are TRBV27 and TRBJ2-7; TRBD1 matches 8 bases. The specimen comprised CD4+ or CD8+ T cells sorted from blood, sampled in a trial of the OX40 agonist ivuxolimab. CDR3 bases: TGTGCCAGCAGTGTTAGGACAGGGAGCTCCTACGAGCAGTACTTC. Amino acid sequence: CASSVRTGSSYEQYF.